This TCR beta chain derives from a study of T cells in localized non-small cell lung cancer. Assay used: immunoSEQ multiplex PCR; TCRdb lists only in-frame clones, some missing. The data contain under 9,500 clones, roughly nine tenths of them singletons. This CDR3 is 15 amino acids long. Germline V CDR1 and CDR2: MNHNS, SASEGT. The trim removed 8 bases at V and 2 bases at J, leaving 10 bases unmatched. This receptor was identified in a woman aged 35-75 years with stage I squamous cell lung carcinoma. This chain uses TRBV6-1 with TRBJ2-7, with TRBD1 matching 9 bases. Here the sequenced sample was peripheral blood, taken before any cancer treatment. CDR3 bases: TGTGCCAGCCAAATCGGGGACAGGGCAACCTACGAGCAGTACTTC. As protein: CASQIGDRATYEQYF.